These T cell receptor beta chains were read from a single sample in a study of regulatory dendritic cells for organ transplantation. This table comes from immunoSEQ multiplex PCR, and its TCRdb copy is limited to in-frame clones, with some not included. The sample consists of about 20,000 clones, 74% of them appearing once. The sample comprised memory CD4+ T cells from blood. The origin of the receptors is a human donor in good health. Both conserved end residues are trimmed from each CDR3.

TRBJ1-2 | TRBV21-1 | ASSKRTPSQGHGYT
TRBJ1-1 | TRBV18 | ASSSGDTEAF
TRBJ1-2 | TRBV4-2 | ASSQDGQDNSNYGYT
TRBJ1-2 | TRBV9 | ASSVSGGLNYGYT
TRBJ2-3 | TRBV6-1 | ASSRAGFADTQY
TRBJ1-5 | TRBV4-2 | ASSQEPRDQPQH
TRBJ2-3 | TRBV15 | ATSRDLLSTDTQY
TRBJ2-3 | TRBV5-1 | ASSFSGGHTDTQY
TRBJ2-7 | TRBV4-2 | ASSQGPRGDEQY
TRBJ1-2 | TRBV11-3 | ASSEGPGLYGYT
TRBJ1-4 | TRBV5-1 | ASSLVVAGSGEKLF
TRBJ2-1 | TRBV11-3 | ASSAAGDLSYNEQF
TRBJ2-3 | TRBV6-4 | ASSPKQAYDTDTQY
TRBJ1-5 | TRBV2 | ASSIQGAGGNQPQH
TRBJ2-5 | TRBV2 | ASSDSSGGAETQY
TRBJ2-4 | TRBV5-1 | ASSLVRRDRGNIQY
TRBJ1-1 | TRBV5-6 | ASSLESGLGNTEAF
TRBJ1-2 | TRBV18 | ASSPSLRPGQAYGYT
TRBJ1-3 | TRBV6-6 | ASSPDGSSGNTIY
TRBJ1-1 | TRBV5-1 | ASRDQRSGTEAF
TRBJ2-7 | TRBV4-2 | ASSQDGAGAWNEQY
TRBJ2-2 | TRBV11-1 | ASSSNGGAWTGELF
TRBJ2-2 | TRBV2 | ASTPRGGLSNTGELF
TRBJ2-2 | TRBV5-5 | ASSAGQGMNTGELF
TRBJ2-1 | TRBV9 | ASSVVLAGHQF
TRBJ2-6 | TRBV7-3 | ASSLTPQASGANVLT
TRBJ1-5 | TRBV5-1 | ASSLGQGSQPQH
TRBJ2-7 | TRBV5-1 | ASSDGLAGGNEQY
TRBJ1-2 | TRBV11-2 | ASSQFNYGYT
TRBJ2-7 | TRBV5-6 | ASSSRRGTYEQY
TRBJ2-3 | TRBV19 | ASSAGQTDTQY
TRBJ1-6 | TRBV6-1 | ATRESYNSPLH
TRBJ1-2 | TRBV7-2 | ASSVRTGENYGYT
TRBJ2-5 | TRBV7-7 | ASSTGTGGRETQY
TRBJ2-1 | TRBV9 | ASSSTLATSYNEQF
TRBJ1-2 | TRBV12-5 | ASGLGTGGRDGYT
TRBJ2-3 | TRBV5-8 | ASSLGGGSTDTQY
TRBJ2-5 | TRBV5-1 | ASSPGLAGGKYQETQY
TRBJ2-2 | TRBV5-4 | ASSPRTSTGELF
TRBJ2-1 | TRBV7-3 | ASSPGLAGVIEQF
TRBJ1-3 | TRBV11-1 | ASSSAARAGNTIY
TRBJ1-1 | TRBV19 | ASSMWAGRVENTEAF
TRBJ1-1 | TRBV28 | ASSGAQAADTEAF
TRBJ1-1 | TRBV7-9 | ASRRTANTEAF
TRBJ1-1 | TRBV19 | ASSTGASFHTEAF
TRBJ2-6 | TRBV4-2 | ASSQVSPTAGTGGSGANVLT
TRBJ1-2 | TRBV6-1 | ASSERLYGYT
TRBJ1-4 | TRBV29-1 | SVGPGRGEKLF
TRBJ2-1 | TRBV10-2 | ASSEGRQGYSYNEQF
TRBJ2-3 | TRBV14 | ASSLRVSTDTQY
TRBJ2-3 | TRBV5-1 | ASSPATPSTQY
TRBJ1-1 | TRBV5-1 | ASTIQGGWGTEAF
TRBJ2-3 | TRBV7-8 | ASSFTGNSDTQY
TRBJ2-5 | TRBV7-3 | ASSPRGSEEGETQY
TRBJ2-2 | TRBV7-7 | ASSRSSGELF
TRBJ2-1 | TRBV2 | ASSEALLPGVPYNEQF
TRBJ1-5 | TRBV6-1 | ASSVVTGYSNQPQH
TRBJ2-5 | TRBV7-2 | ASSPGGGVETQY
TRBJ1-2 | TRBV7-2 | ASSLVVRANYGYT
TRBJ1-4 | TRBV9 | ASSERSSREKLF